This T cell receptor beta chain was documented in a study of cytomegalovirus exposure and HLA in healthy donors. Vbeta (60) and Jbeta (13) primers were used in the PCR. Measured with immunoSEQ multiplex PCR; TCRdb has only the in-frame clones, and not every one. The data show 130,000 or so clones, with roughly 78% seen just once and less than 6.5% held by the top ten. The germline V gene encodes CDR1 MNHEY and CDR2 SVGAGI. The CDR3 loop spans 14 amino acids. Trimming left V 0 bases short and J 7 bases short, with 12 bases between. This TCR came from a man aged 25-45 years in good health and CMV-seronegative. The genes are TRBV6-5 and TRBJ1-2; possibly TRBD1 for D (6 bases). Sequencing used PBMCs. The CDR3 DNA reads TGTGCCAGCAGTTACTCCGGGGACACGCGTGGCTACACCTTC. Translated: CASSYSGDTRGYTF.